Each of the 8 T cell receptor beta chains below was sequenced from the same sample in a study of T cell changes during pregnancy in multiple sclerosis. Measured with immunoSEQ multiplex PCR; TCRdb has only the in-frame clones, and not every one. The sample has 40,000 to 55,000 clones; approximately 92% are singletons. Sample: CD8+ T cells from peripheral blood mononuclear cells, taken after pregnancy. The origin of the receptors is a female donor with multiple sclerosis, enrolled in a pregnancy study.

The chain recombines TRBV2 with TRBJ2-3; 8 positions match TRBD2. CDR1 SNHLY and CDR2 FYNNEI come from the germline V gene. The V and J ends lost 2 bases and 5 bases, in that order; junction bases with no gene match: 18. This CDR3 has 19 amino acids. Written as DNA, the CDR3 is TGTGCCAGCAGTGAATATGGGACTAGGCAGATTCCGGGGGGAGATACGCAGTATTTT. It translates to CASSEYGTRQIPGGDTQYF. The full variable domain, in which reference TRBV2 and TRBJ2-3 provide the parts outside the CDR3, is EPEVTQTPSHQVTQMGQEVILRCVPISNHLYFYWYRQILGQKVEFLVSFYNNEISEKSEIFDDQFSVERPDGSNFTLKIRSTKLEDSAMYFCASSEYGTRQIPGGDTQYFGPGTRLTVL.

The genes are TRBV10-3 and TRBJ2-1; D may be TRBD2 (5 bases). This CDR3 is 15 amino acids long. Germline-derived CDR1 and CDR2 are ENHRY and SYGVKD. The V end was cut by 0 bases, the J end by 4 bases, with 10 bases between. CDR3 DNA: TGTGCCATCAGTGAGTCGGGAGACACATACAATGAGCAGTTCTTC. Encoded protein: CAISESGDTYNEQFF.

V usage is TRBV4-1 and J usage is TRBJ2-7; 8 nucleotides line up with TRBD2. The V gene end was trimmed by 0 bases and the J gene end by 4 bases; junction bases not matched to a gene: 5. Germline assignment: CDR1 MGHRA and CDR2 YSYEKL. The CDR3 covers 15 residues. The CDR3 coding sequence is TGCGCCAGCAGCCAAGAAGGACTAGCCGGATACGAGCAGTACTTC. It translates to CASSQEGLAGYEQYF.

The chain recombines TRBV6-5 with TRBJ2-1; a possible D gene is TRBD2 (5 bases). With 6 bases removed from V and 0 bases from J, the gap between germline ends came to 12 bases. CDR1 is MNHEY and CDR2 is SVGAGI in the germline V gene. The CDR3 loop spans 15 amino acids. The CDR3 reads CASRDYRSSYNEQFF. The DNA for the CDR3 is TGTGCCAGCAGAGACTACCGAAGCTCCTACAATGAGCAGTTCTTC.

The V call is TRBV29-1, the J call TRBJ2-5, with 11 positions matching TRBD1. With 7 bases clipped from V and 0 bases from J, the junction kept 4 bases outside the gene matches. Per the germline V gene, CDR1 is SQVTM and CDR2 is ANQGSEA. CDR3 length: 14 residues. The CDR3 DNA sequence: TGCAGCGATGGGACAGGGGGGGACCAAGAGACCCAGTACTTC. Amino acids: CSDGTGGDQETQYF.

The V gene is TRBV4-1, the J gene TRBJ1-2; 8 bases agree with TRBD1. This CDR3 comprises 16 residues. With 4 bases clipped from V and 2 bases from J, the junction kept 9 bases outside the gene matches. Germline-derived CDR1 and CDR2 are MGHRA and YSYEKL. CDR3 bases: TGCGCCAGCAGCCCCGGGACAGGAGTTATAAACTATGGCTACACCTTC. Its protein is CASSPGTGVINYGYTF.

The chain carries TRBV19 and TRBJ2-2, with 12 positions matching TRBD2. CDR1 is LNHDA, CDR2 SQIVND, per germline (reference sequence). This CDR3 is built from 17 residues. Trimming took 6 bases from V and 4 from J; bases not matched to a gene: 9. The CDR3 protein is CASSVLAGGSGTGELFF. CDR3 coding DNA: TGTGCCAGTAGCGTACTAGCGGGAGGATCTGGCACCGGGGAGCTGTTTTTT.

V and J are TRBV27 and TRBJ2-5; D remains ambiguous. Trimming cost V 7 bases and J 2 bases, with 17 bases left between them. Germline V gene sequence: CDR1 MNHEY, CDR2 SMNVEV (reference sequence). The CDR3 covers 15 residues. The CDR3 DNA reads TGTGCCAGCACCGCTTTGGGCGCATCACAAGAGACCCAGTACTTC. Its protein product is CASTALGASQETQYF.